These 18 T cell receptor beta chains were sequenced from one sample in a study of T cell repertoires in cytomegalovirus infection (dated by TCRdb to the late 2010s). TCRdb lists the instrument as Illumina HiSeq 1500. TCRdb ran its own pipeline on the public reads, namely fastp trimming at Q25 and MiXCR clone calling, and kept in-frame beta chains. Merged by CDR3 protein, the rows form single entries marked with the most common genes and DNA. This sample has approximately 180,000 distinct CDR3 sequences in its table, and 8% to 10% of those were observed once. Together, the top ten hold roughly 4.8% of the sample. The sequenced sample consisted of PBMCs. Every receptor here comes from a human donor in good health (CMV status not recorded). Some clones in this sample may be carry-over from other donors' samples.

This clonotype has a handful of counts. J is TRBJ2-1 and V is TRBV6-1; 10 bases align to TRBD2. The CDR3 is 15 amino acids. CDR1 is MNHNS and CDR2 is SASEGT in the germline V gene. The V gene end was trimmed by 5 bases and the J gene end by 4 bases; junction bases not matched to a gene: 5. CDR3 sequence: CASSQRGGEYNEQFF. The CDR3 DNA is TGTGCCAGCAGTCAGCGGGGGGGCGAGTACAATGAGCAGTTCTTC.

This clonotype was counted many times. The rearrangement uses TRBV4-1 and TRBJ2-5, with D perhaps assigned TRBD1 or TRBD2 (5 bases each). This CDR3 region has 13 residues. V lost 8 bases and J lost 5, with 15 bases in between. Germline-derived CDR1 and CDR2 are MGHRA and YSYEKL. CDR3 amino acids: CASEGSGRETQYF. CDR3 coding DNA: TGCGCCAGCGAAGGTTCGGGGCGTGAGACCCAGTACTTC.

This clonotype was seen more than once but under ten times. The rearrangement links TRBV12-3 or TRBV12-4 to TRBJ1-2, with unresolved D. The CDR3 totals 13 residues. Deletions cut 6 bases from V and 6 bases from J, with 14 bases between. The CDR3 DNA reads TGTGCCAGCAGAGAAGGCCTCACTGATGGCTACACCTTC. This codes for CASREGLTDGYTF.

This clonotype was recorded a few times. The V call is TRBV4-1, the J call TRBJ1-4; D possibly corresponds to TRBD1 (5 bases). CDR3 length: 15 residues. V lost 4 bases and J lost 7, with 16 bases in between. Germline CDR1 is MGHRA and CDR2 is YSYEKL. DNA of the CDR3: TGCGCCAGCAGCCGAGAACAGAGGGGAGGTGAAAAACTGTTTTTT. This translates into CASSREQRGGEKLFF.

This clonotype was seen repeatedly, ten times or more. The gene calls are TRBV6-2 or TRBV6-3 and TRBJ2-2; 13 bases match TRBD2. The CDR3 consists of 16 residues. Trimming took 7 bases from V and 4 from J; bases not matched to a gene: 6. The germline V gene has CDR1 MNHEY and CDR2 SVGEGT. In nucleotides, the CDR3 is TGTGCCAGCAACCCTGGACTAGCGGGAGTCACCGGGGAGCTGTTTTTT. Its translation: CASNPGLAGVTGELFF.

The sample holds many counts of this clonotype. The V and J genes are TRBV15 and TRBJ1-4; D perhaps matches TRBD1 (6 bases). The CDR3 is 16 residues long. Germline V gene sequence: CDR1 LNHNV, CDR2 YYDKDF (reference sequence). Deletions cut 4 bases from V and 8 bases from J, with 20 bases between. In DNA, the CDR3 is TGTGCCACCAGCAAACCCAACAGGGTTGGGGCAGAAAAACTGTTTTTT. Translated: CATSKPNRVGAEKLFF. The full variable domain, rest sourced from reference TRBV15 and TRBJ1-4, is DAMVIQNPRYQVTQFGKPVTLSCSQTLNHNVMYWYQQKSSQAPKLLFHYYDKDFNNEADTPDNFQSRRPNTSFCFLDIRSPGLGDTAMYLCATSKPNRVGAEKLFFGSGTQLSVL.

This clonotype appeared a few times. The chain links TRBV9 to TRBJ1-1, with D uncertain. The CDR3 totals 16 residues. The germline gives CDR1 SGDLS, CDR2 YYNGEE. The germline V and J ends were trimmed by 2 bases and 5 bases, with 19 bases remaining between them. The CDR3 sequence: CASSVGGGRGGTEAFF. DNA of the CDR3: TGTGCCAGCAGCGTTGGAGGAGGGCGAGGTGGGACTGAAGCTTTCTTT.

At least ten counts were recorded for this clonotype. The chain combines TRBV6-2 or TRBV6-3 with TRBJ2-3, with 13 positions matching TRBD2. Unmatched junction bases numbered 8, after V lost 4 bases and J lost 1 base. This CDR3 contains 18 residues. Germline lookup yields CDR1 MNHEY and CDR2 SVGEGT. The CDR3 nucleotides read TGTGCCAGCAGTTGGACTAGCGGGAGCTCTCGTGGCACAGATACGCAGTATTTT. Encoded protein: CASSWTSGSSRGTDTQYF.

Many counts were recorded for this clonotype. The V gene is TRBV4-1, the J gene TRBJ2-1; 8 bases line up with TRBD2. The CDR3 runs 18 residues. V trimming: 1 base; J trimming: 3 bases; junction bases outside the gene matches: 11. Germline V lookup: CDR1 MGHRA, CDR2 YSYEKL. The CDR3 loop is CASSQVDMGLAGYNEQFF. In DNA form, the CDR3 reads TGCGCCAGCAGCCAAGTCGATATGGGGCTAGCGGGCTACAATGAGCAGTTCTTC.

V usage is TRBV7-2 and J usage is TRBJ1-5; TRBD1 might be the D (5 bases). Germline CDR1 SGHTA, CDR2 FQGNSA. The ends were cut back, 0 bases at V and 2 bases at J, with 14 bases in the middle. This CDR3 comprises 17 residues. The chain's CDR3 is CASSLALGRARNQPQHF. DNA of the CDR3: TGTGCCAGCAGCTTAGCGCTTGGCAGGGCGCGCAATCAGCCCCAGCATTTT.

This clonotype was picked up many times. The chain is built from TRBV7-2 and TRBJ2-1, with D possibly matching TRBD2 (6 bases). The CDR3 loop spans 16 amino acids. Per germline, CDR1 SGHTA and CDR2 FQGNSA. Trimming removed 5 bases at V and 2 bases at J, with 16 bases between. The CDR3 DNA is TGTGCCAGCAGCCTCATCCGTTCTAGCGCCTACAATGAGCAGTTCTTC. Amino acid sequence: CASSLIRSSAYNEQFF.

This clonotype has only a few counts. The rearrangement joins TRBV29-1 to TRBJ2-2, with D perhaps matching TRBD1 (6 bases). Germline CDR1 SQVTM, CDR2 ANQGSEA. V lost 1 base, J lost 4 bases, and 13 bases lay in between. The CDR3 contains 15 residues. The CDR3 sequence: CSVEVLGAGTGELFF. In nucleotides, the CDR3 is TGCAGCGTTGAAGTCTTGGGGGCAGGCACCGGGGAGCTGTTTTTT.

CDR3 loop: CASSPTGGSQPQHF. In nucleotides, the CDR3 is TGTGCCAGCAGCCCGACAGGGGGATCCCAGCCCCAGCATTTT. The genes are TRBV5-6 and TRBJ1-5; TRBD1 aligns across 9 bases. The CDR3 spans 14 residues. Germline V gene sequence: CDR1 SGHDT, CDR2 YYEEEE. V lost 4 bases, J lost 7 bases, and 6 bases stayed unmatched. The entire variable domain, with the rest obtained from reference TRBV5-6 and TRBJ1-5, is as follows: DAGVTQSPTHLIKTRGQQVTLRCSPKSGHDTVSWYQQALGQGPQFIFQYYEEEERQRGNFPDRFSGHQFPNYSSELNVNALLLGDSALYLCASSPTGGSQPQHFGDGTRLSIL.

This clonotype was observed many times. The rearrangement links TRBV7-2 to TRBJ2-3, with a possible D match to TRBD1 (6 bases). The germline V and J ends were trimmed by 8 bases and 6 bases, with 15 bases remaining between them. Germline V CDR1 and CDR2: SGHTA, FQGNSA. The CDR3 is 13 residues long. The CDR3 nucleotides read TGTGCCAGCGGTCGGGACATCTTGGATACGCAGTATTTT. Translating gives CASGRDILDTQYF.

This chain links TRBV5-4 with TRBJ2-1; 13 nucleotides line up with TRBD2. The ends lost 4 bases at V and 3 bases at J; junction bases unmatched: 7. Germline CDR1 is SGHNT and CDR2 is YYREEE (reference sequence). This CDR3 spans 17 amino acids. CDR3 in amino acids: CASSAGLAGVSYNEQFF. The CDR3 bases are TGTGCCAGCAGCGCAGGACTAGCGGGAGTTAGCTACAATGAGCAGTTCTTC.

This clonotype has a count of ten or more. The chain combines TRBV7-2 with TRBJ1-5; D not certain. The germline V gene has CDR1 SGHTA and CDR2 FQGNSA. This CDR3 has 15 residues. Trimming shortened V by 5 bases and J by 6 bases, and 17 bases separated the two germline ends. For the CDR3, the DNA is TGTGCCAGCAGCAAGTCTGGGGTGGGTGGTCAGCCCCAGCATTTT. Amino acids: CASSKSGVGGQPQHF.

This chain connects TRBV15 to TRBJ1-1, with TRBD1 identical over 9 bases. V shed 1 base, J shed 3 bases, and the junction held 9 bases outside the gene matches. The V gene's germline CDR1 is LNHNV and CDR2 YYDKDF (reference sequence). CDR3 size: 17 residues. CDR3 DNA sequence: TGTGCCACCAGCAGAGGGGGGGACAGGGAGGGAGACACTGAAGCTTTCTTT. This gives the protein CATSRGGDREGDTEAFF.

This clonotype was detected ten times or more. The rearrangement links TRBV7-2 to TRBJ2-7; the D gene is possibly TRBD1 (6 bases). CDR3 length: 14 residues. Germline CDR1 and CDR2: SGHTA and FQGNSA. V shed 1 base and J shed 2 bases, with 9 bases lying between them. The CDR3 bases are TGTGCCAGCAGCTTAGGGACAGCCCCCTACGAGCAGTACTTC. As protein: CASSLGTAPYEQYF.